The entry below describes one TCR beta chain. What antigen it recognizes has not been identified. No per-base quality is available; no much larger clone lies one base away. The library was prepared using RT-PCR. Reads for this sample came from an Illumina HiSeq 2500. Through fastp at Q25 and MiXCR, TCRdb rebuilt clones from the public reads, retaining in-frame beta chains. Rows are unified per CDR3 protein, each entry keeping the most common DNA and genes. The sample table lists hundreds of thousands of distinct CDR3 sequences, 15% to 18% of them with a count of one. Together, the top ten hold roughly 10% of the sample. The data originate from a study of response to subunit inactivated influenza vaccine (dated 2018 in TCRdb). With respect to the entire study: Deep quantitative T cell receptor repertoire profiling was used in the study to track responses to a trivalent subunit inactivated influenza vaccine.

Compared with germline, V lacks 4 bases and J lacks 4 bases; bases without a gene match: 6. The CDR3 sequence holds 15 residues, the cysteine and phenylalanine included. The sequence is cut down to CDR3 DNA, 45 bases in frame from base 1. CDR1 is given as SGHVS and CDR2 as FQNEAQ, both from the germline V gene. The investigation overall reported the following: The authors suggested that each seasonal influenza vaccination may recruit only a limited number of new T cells.

This TCR came from a man between 50 and 59 years old who received an inactivated influenza vaccine. Donor details come from another sample of the same person, matched by shared clones. The sequenced sample was PBMCs from blood, obtained roughly 12 days after vaccination. The receptor chain draws on TRBV7-8 and TRBJ2-2; 7 middle bases align to TRBD1. The DNA sequence is TGTGCCAGCAGCTCTGAGACAGGGACCACCGGGGAGCTGTTTTTT. Protein translation: CASSSETGTTGELFF.